A selection of T cell receptor beta chains follows, all from one sample in a study of OX40 agonist ivuxolimab in advanced cancers. Measured with immunoSEQ multiplex PCR; TCRdb has only the in-frame clones, and not every one. The top ten hold 3.5% to 4% of the sample, which has more than 45,000 clones, approximately 91% seen once. The sequences come from CD4+ or CD8+ T cells sorted from blood, collected in a trial of the OX40 agonist ivuxolimab. These receptor sequences come from an adult with an advanced solid tumor such as melanoma, head and neck, liver or kidney cancer. Both conserved end residues are part of each CDR3. Each record gives: V gene, D gene, J gene, clone size, CDR3 protein, CDR3 DNA. The D gene is left open where the match is weak. Size values are once, few and many counts, or a class for expanded clones, and some rows have none.

>TRBV28|.|TRBJ1-3|once
CASKVRQTSGNTIYF
TGTGCCAGCAAAGTCAGGCAGACTTCTGGAAACACCATATATTTT
>TRBV4-2|TRBD2|TRBJ2-7|.
CASSQAGTSGSQHEQYF
TGTGCCAGCAGCCAGGCCGGGACTAGCGGGAGTCAACACGAGCAGTACTTC
>TRBV7-9|TRBD1|TRBJ1-3|.
CASSSNGQGAIPGNTIYF
TGTGCCAGCAGCTCCAACGGACAGGGGGCGATTCCTGGAAACACCATATATTTT
>TRBV9|TRBD2|TRBJ2-7|.
CASSVDGLAGYEQYF
TGTGCCAGCAGCGTAGACGGTCTAGCGGGGTACGAGCAGTACTTC
>TRBV7-9|.|TRBJ2-1|.
CASSPSTGTDNEQFF
TGTGCCAGCAGTCCCAGTACAGGTACCGACAATGAGCAGTTCTTC
>TRBV11-2|TRBD2|TRBJ2-1|.
CASSSGSVRDEQFF
TGTGCCAGCAGTAGCGGGAGCGTTCGGGATGAGCAGTTCTTC
>TRBV7-9|TRBD2|TRBJ2-7|.
CASSLVAGPSGRAFEQYF
TGTGCCAGCAGCTTAGTGGCAGGTCCTAGCGGGAGGGCCTTCGAGCAGTACTTC
>TRBV2|.|TRBJ1-6|.
CASIRGGLGNSPLHF
TGTGCCAGCATACGAGGGGGGTTGGGAAATTCACCCCTCCACTTT
>TRBV7-6|.|TRBJ2-2|.
CASSLGSRTGELFF
TGTGCCAGCAGCTTAGGGTCGCGCACCGGGGAGCTGTTTTTT
>TRBV28|.|TRBJ2-5|.
CASSFPLTPRETQYF
TGTGCCAGCAGTTTCCCTCTGACCCCGCGGGAGACCCAGTACTTC
>TRBV28|TRBD2|TRBJ2-1|.
CASSSSVGLLAGGSVGNEQFF
TGTGCCAGCAGTTCATCGGTGGGGCTGTTAGCGGGAGGATCCGTCGGCAATGAGCAGTTCTTC
>TRBV10-3|.|TRBJ2-1|.
CAISDGRNEQFF
TGTGCCATCTCTGACGGGAGAAATGAGCAGTTCTTC
>TRBV13|TRBD2|TRBJ2-1|.
CASSSRTSGIGNYNEQFF
TGTGCCAGCAGCTCCAGGACTAGCGGGATCGGGAATTACAATGAGCAGTTCTTC
>TRBV11-3|TRBD1|TRBJ2-1|.
CASSFRQTGSYNEQFF
TGTGCCAGCAGCTTTCGCCAGACAGGGTCCTACAATGAGCAGTTCTTC
>TRBV28|.|TRBJ2-2|.
CASRGTSYNGELFF
TGTGCCAGCAGGGGCACTAGTTACAACGGGGAGCTGTTTTTT
>TRBV9|TRBD2|TRBJ2-2|.
CASTAGGTGELFF
TGTGCCAGCACAGCGGGAGGCACCGGGGAGCTGTTTTTT
>TRBV11-2|.|TRBJ2-2|.
CASSLLPGELFF
TGTGCCAGCAGCTTACTGCCCGGGGAGCTGTTTTTT
>TRBV5-1|.|TRBJ2-7|once
CASSLAARSSYEQYF
TGCGCCAGCAGCTTGGCCGCGCGTAGCTCCTACGAGCAGTACTTC
>TRBV7-9|.|TRBJ2-7|.
CASSLAGDSSGKNYEQYF
TGTGCCAGCAGCTTAGCTGGTGATTCGAGCGGCAAAAACTACGAGCAGTACTTC
>TRBV29-1|TRBD2|TRBJ2-5|.
CSVGLAGEGEETQYF
TGCAGCGTTGGGTTAGCGGGAGAGGGAGAAGAGACCCAGTACTTC
>TRBV5-1|TRBD1|TRBJ2-7|.
CASSYSRTGSSYEQYF
TGCGCCAGCAGCTATTCCCGGACAGGGAGCTCCTACGAGCAGTACTTC
>TRBV4-1|TRBD2|TRBJ2-1|.
CASSRLAGVLDEQFF
TGCGCCAGCAGCCGACTAGCGGGAGTGTTGGATGAGCAGTTCTTC
>TRBV4-1|TRBD1|TRBJ2-3|.
CASSQPGQGRTQYF
TGCGCCAGCAGCCAACCCGGACAGGGGCGCACGCAGTATTTT
>TRBV29-1|.|TRBJ2-7|.
CSVEDPGESSYEQYF
TGCAGCGTTGAAGATCCCGGTGAAAGCTCCTACGAGCAGTACTTC
>TRBV11-2|TRBD1|TRBJ1-1|.
CASSPGQGALDTEAFF
TGTGCCAGCAGCCCAGGACAGGGGGCGTTGGACACTGAAGCTTTCTTT
>TRBV19|.|TRBJ1-4|.
CATEGGSGEKLFF
TGTGCCACCGAGGGGGGCAGTGGAGAAAAACTGTTTTTT
>TRBV5-6|.|TRBJ1-2|.
CASSLPGRRYGYTF
TGTGCCAGCAGCTTGCCAGGGCGGAGGTATGGCTACACCTTC
>TRBV7-8|TRBD2|TRBJ2-2|once
CASSAVGLAGGGTGELFF
TGTGCCAGCAGCGCGGTGGGACTAGCGGGAGGTGGTACCGGGGAGCTGTTTTTT
>TRBV11-2|TRBD2|TRBJ2-7|.
CASSTTSGSVEQYF
TGTGCCAGCAGCACGACTAGCGGGAGCGTCGAGCAGTACTTC
>TRBV4-3|.|TRBJ1-1|.
CASSQSLGLVTEAFF
TGCGCCAGCAGCCAATCGCTGGGTCTGGTCACTGAAGCTTTCTTT
>TRBV7-8|TRBD2|TRBJ2-2|.
CASSLRTSGDILLTGELFF
TGTGCCAGCAGCTTAAGGACTAGCGGAGACATCCTCCTCACCGGGGAGCTGTTTTTT
>TRBV4-2|TRBD2|TRBJ2-7|.
CASSPGLAGTYEQYF
TGTGCCAGCAGCCCGGGACTAGCGGGGACCTACGAGCAGTACTTC
>TRBV6-5|.|TRBJ2-1|.
CASSYSGHLYNEQFF
TGTGCCAGCAGTTACTCGGGACACCTCTACAATGAGCAGTTCTTC
>TRBV4-2|TRBD2|TRBJ2-1|.
CASSQVLEREEGGNEQFF
TGTGCCAGCAGCCAAGTTCTTGAGCGGGAGGAAGGAGGGAATGAGCAGTTCTTC
>TRBV29-1|.|TRBJ2-2|.
CSVQGGNTGELFF
TGCAGCGTCCAGGGCGGGAATACCGGGGAGCTGTTTTTT
>TRBV6-5|TRBD1|TRBJ2-7|medium-sized
CASRTGTGAEQYF
TGTGCCAGCAGAACCGGGACAGGGGCCGAGCAGTACTTC
>TRBV5-6|.|TRBJ2-7|.
CASSLAYSSYEQYF
TGTGCCAGCAGCTTGGCCTACAGCTCCTACGAGCAGTACTTC
>TRBV18|.|TRBJ2-7|.
CASSDRDSTYEQYF
TGTGCCAGCTCTGACCGGGACTCCACCTACGAGCAGTACTTC
>TRBV7-3|.|TRBJ2-1|.
CASSRTEYNEQFF
TGTGCCAGCAGCAGGACAGAGTACAATGAGCAGTTCTTC
>TRBV5-4|.|TRBJ2-1|.
CASSFSGSYNEQFF
TGTGCCAGCAGCTTTTCCGGGTCCTACAATGAGCAGTTCTTC